The clone carrying this T cell receptor (beta chain) has at least ten counts. Library construction for TCR beta used iRepertoire HTBI primers and Arm-PCR of CDR3 regions. One entry per CDR3 protein, called by TCRdb with MiXCR from the multiplex PCR reads. This sample has 240,000 or so distinct CDR3 sequences, with just over 20% found just once. These data come from a study of regulatory T cells in long-lasting Graves disease. Time point meaning: newly diagnosed GD, antithyroid drugs for less than 3 months. PBMC RNA served as the TCR library source. This TCR came from a female donor with Graves disease. Specimen: peripheral blood mononuclear cells (PBMCs), collected at new diagnosis, from a patient treated with antithyroid drugs.

The CDR3 here is CASSLRGTGRAEAFF. The DNA for the CDR3 is TGTGCCAGCAGCTTACGAGGGACGGGGCGGGCTGAAGCTTTCTTT. This chain uses TRBV11-2 with TRBJ1-1, with a tentative D call TRBD1 (5 bases). V was trimmed by 2 bases and J by 6 bases, leaving 16 bases between them. Per the germline V gene, CDR1 is SGHAT and CDR2 is FQNNGV. The CDR3 runs 15 residues.